The entry below describes one T cell receptor beta chain. This clone showed up just once. Its antigen is still unknown. No base-level quality is on record; no much larger clone is a single base apart. In the first month after transplant, blood samples were collected up to 4 times, and after that at least monthly when available. This entry comes from a study of graft-versus-host responses after intestinal transplantation (dated by TCRdb to 2020 to 2023). For context, the study as a whole: Recipients received multivisceral, liver-intestinal, or isolated intestinal transplants. Anti-thymocyte globulin induction was given to all recipients, followed by maintenance tacrolimus and steroids for approximately three years. Graft-versus-host and host-versus-graft alloreactive T cell clones were tracked in the graft, circulation and bone marrow after intestinal transplantation using bulk TCR-beta CDR3 sequencing. Alloreactive clones were identified by sequencing pre-transplant mixed lymphocyte reaction products and comparing them with unstimulated pre-transplant donor and recipient T cells. The cohort enrolled about two dozen intestinal transplant recipients, one of whom was a retransplant, and a few patients without pretransplant specimens were excluded. Donor T cell macrochimerism was defined as a peak of at least 4% donor T cells among recipient peripheral blood mononuclear cells. Rather than going through the commercial service, samples from a few later patients were sequenced in-house on an Illumina MiSeq and processed with MiXCR.

Overall study outcomes, separate from this receptor: Peak levels of circulating GvH clones were associated with declines in HvG clones early after transplant. The relatively low number and heterogeneity of intestinal transplant patients limited the conclusions. GvH clones were detected in recipient bone marrow, and some of these GvH clones were observed earlier in ileal mucosa or blood, consistent with an intestinal mucosal origin. In the allografts of patients with donor T cell macrochimerism, GvH to HvG T cell clonal ratios were high.

Libraries were prepared through the immunoSEQ multiplex PCR assay. For most patients, high-throughput TCR-beta CDR3 sequencing of genomic DNA was performed by Adaptive Biotechnologies. The study's processing was this. Adaptive's ImmunoSEQ software supplied the TCR sequencing data for 15 to 20 patients, while MiXCR and VDJtools were used to process a few other patients. CDR3 nucleotide sequences shared between donor and recipient were removed because their origin could not be assigned. To count as alloreactive, a clone needed at least 2-fold expansion over unstimulated cells and a minimum CFSE-low frequency of 0.002% (template counts) or 0.001% (read counts). Mappable clones were those detected in sequenced pre-transplant spleen, lymph node, or MLR CFSE-low populations of the donor or recipient. Cumulative frequency of alloreactive clones was calculated as a percentage of all sequences weighted by copy number. Entries here come from immuneACCESS through TCRdb and include only in-frame sequences with V and J called. Some clones fail to appear in such tables; in the studies checked, an unresolved V gene covers under half of the shortfall, and the cause of the remainder is unknown. The D gene and trimming were derived from the DNA, and the V and J assignments and clone size from that table. Within this sample are over 20,000 clones, with roughly 92% of them counted one time only. The top ten clonotypes cover roughly two fifths of the sample.

CDR1 SGHVS and CDR2 FNYEAQ were looked up in the germline V gene. At the junction V is shortened by 4 bases and J by 0 bases, with 10 bases in between. The CDR3, cysteine through phenylalanine, is 14 amino acids long. The kept DNA is CDR3 alone, 42 bases in frame from the first base. In this chain, TRBV7-6 is recombined with TRBJ2-7, with no confident D gene call. This TCR came from a human patient who received an intestinal transplant, so some T cells may come from the graft donor. Sample: PBMCs, taken roughly 270 days after intestinal transplant. The CDR3 sequence is CASSSTVNSYEQYF. The nucleotides are TGTGCCAGCAGCTCGACGGTTAACTCCTACGAGCAGTACTTC.